One and the same sample provided the 24 T cell receptor beta chains below, sequenced in a study of cytomegalovirus exposure and HLA in healthy donors. Use of 60 Vbeta and 13 Jbeta primers characterized the PCR. Libraries were prepared by immunoSEQ multiplex PCR; TCRdb keeps only in-frame clonotypes and omits some of them. This table has under 150,000 clones, nearly 85% appearing once. The sequencing sample was made of PBMCs. Source of these receptors: a male donor in good health and CMV-seronegative.

The chain's CDR3 is CASSPQSTGTETQYF. For the CDR3, the DNA is TGTGCCAGCTCACCACAATCCACAGGAACAGAGACCCAGTACTTC. The chain employs TRBV18 and TRBJ2-5; the D gene is possibly TRBD1 (5 bases). The CDR3 consists of 15 residues. Germline-derived CDR1 and CDR2 are KGHSH and LQKENI. Trimming stripped 1 base from V and 4 bases from J, with 13 bases between.

The chain recombines TRBV25-1 with TRBJ1-3, with a tentative D call TRBD1 (5 bases). Between the trimmed V and J ends, which lost 3 bases and 2 bases, there was a span of 8 bases. Per the germline V gene, CDR1 is MGHDK and CDR2 is SYGVNS. This CDR3 has 14 amino acids. The CDR3 region is CASSDSRAGNTIYF. CDR3 coding DNA: TGTGCCAGCAGTGATAGCAGGGCTGGAAACACCATATATTTT.

The chain uses TRBV6-1 and TRBJ1-1, with TRBD1 matching over 7 bases. V was clipped by 11 bases and J by 2 bases; unmatched bases: 8. The CDR3 sequence is 13 residues long. Looked up from germline, CDR1 is MNHNS and CDR2 is SASEGT. CDR3 nucleotides: TGTGCCTTCCGACAGGGCATTAACACTGAAGCTTTCTTT. This translates into CAFRQGINTEAFF.

This clone was seen a few times. Its ends do not fully match the called genes, so a read error is possible. The DNA for the CDR3 is TGTGCCAGCAGCTTTCGACTAACAGGGGCCCTCGATCACCCCCAGCATTTT. This gives the protein CASSFRLTGALDHPQHF. The J gene is TRBJ1-5, the V gene TRBV7-8, with 7 bases that match TRBD1. The CDR3 runs to 17 residues. Germline V lookup: CDR1 SGHVS, CDR2 FQNEAQ.

This chain links TRBV4-1 with TRBJ2-7; perhaps TRBD1 as D (5 bases). The CDR3 consists of 16 residues. V was cut by 1 base and J by 0 bases, with 13 bases left in between. CDR1 is MGHRA, CDR2 YSYEKL, per germline. This chain's CDR3 is CASSQGQRPHSYEQYF. CDR3 in DNA: TGCGCCAGCAGCCAAGGACAGCGTCCTCACTCCTACGAGCAGTACTTC.

V gene TRBV27 combines with J gene TRBJ2-7; TRBD2 matches at 11 bases. Germline V gene lookup returns CDR1 MNHEY and CDR2 SMNVEV (reference sequence). The CDR3 contains 15 residues. After removal of 5 bases from V and 6 bases from J, the junction contained 9 bases not matched to a gene. CDR3 protein: CASSPVAGGRGEQYF. The CDR3 region has the DNA TGTGCCAGCAGTCCAGTAGCGGGAGGGCGGGGCGAGCAGTACTTC.

The genes are TRBV27 and TRBJ1-1; D unresolved. This CDR3 region has 14 residues. V was clipped by 10 bases and J by 1 base, with 16 bases between them. Germline lookup yields CDR1 MNHEY and CDR2 SMNVEV (reference sequence). The CDR3 DNA reads TGTGCCACCAAAGATAAATTGGCGAACACTGAAGCTTTCTTT. Its protein product is CATKDKLANTEAFF.

This clone was observed a few times. V and J are TRBV4-1 and TRBJ2-3; 9 bases are a match to TRBD2. The CDR3 totals 18 residues. The V gene end was trimmed by 6 bases and the J gene end by 4 bases; junction bases not matched to a gene: 17. Germline-derived CDR1 and CDR2 are MGHRA and YSYEKL. Here the CDR3 reads CASRRKTDSGRRSDTQYF. The CDR3 DNA is TGCGCCAGCAGGCGGAAGACCGATAGCGGGAGAAGGTCAGATACGCAGTATTTT.

This chain links TRBV19 with TRBJ2-6, with 9 positions matching TRBD1. The trim removed 3 bases at V and 0 bases at J, leaving 6 bases unmatched. The germline gives CDR1 LNHDA, CDR2 SQIVND (reference sequence). The CDR3 is made up of 18 amino acids. The DNA for the CDR3 is TGTGCCAGTAGTATTACCGGGACAGGGAGCTCTGGGGCCAACGTCCTGACTTTC. This codes for CASSITGTGSSGANVLTF.

The CDR3: CASTSGGGGTEAFF. In DNA, the CDR3 is TGTGCCAGCACCTCGGGAGGGGGAGGCACTGAAGCTTTCTTT. The chain couples TRBV27 to TRBJ1-1; tentatively, D is TRBD1 (6 bases). Trimming pared 7 bases from V and 4 bases from J, leaving 16 bases between. Germline CDR1 reads MNHEY; CDR2 reads SMNVEV (reference sequence). The CDR3 contains 14 residues.

The V and J genes are TRBV5-8 and TRBJ1-2; TRBD1 might be the D (6 bases). The germline V gene encodes CDR1 SGHTS and CDR2 YDEGEE. The CDR3 contains 14 residues. Trimming pared 0 bases from V and 4 bases from J, leaving 10 bases between. Written as DNA, the CDR3 is TGTGCCAGCAGCTTGGGGACAGTGACCTATGGCTACACCTTC. Encoded protein: CASSLGTVTYGYTF.

With regard to this clone: At one end, the junction sequence differs from germline, possibly due to a read error. The V call is TRBV7-2, the J call TRBJ2-7; a possible D gene is TRBD2 (7 bases). CDR1 is SGHTA, CDR2 FQGNSA, per germline. This CDR3 has 15 residues. For the CDR3, the DNA is TGTGCCACCAGCGATTCGGCGGGGGCCTCCTACGAGCAGTACTTC. As protein: CATSDSAGASYEQYF.

The CDR3 loop reads CASRNTNTEAFF. CDR3 coding DNA: TGTGCCAGCAGGAACACGAACACTGAAGCTTTCTTT. The chain carries TRBV2 and TRBJ1-1; D remains ambiguous. The CDR3 spans 12 residues. In germline, CDR1 is SNHLY, CDR2 FYNNEI. The germline V and J ends were trimmed by 6 bases and 1 base, with 6 bases remaining between them.

The rearrangement uses TRBV5-4 and TRBJ1-2; 8 nucleotides line up with TRBD1. The CDR3 sequence is 16 residues long. CDR1 and CDR2 (germline): SGHNT, YYREEE (reference sequence). J gave up 2 bases and V 2 bases, and 8 bases lay outside the gene matches. The CDR3 DNA reads TGTGCCAGCAGCTTTATTTCAGGGGGCCCGAACTATGGCTACACCTTC. It encodes CASSFISGGPNYGYTF.

The chain joins TRBV7-6 to TRBJ2-7, with D perhaps matching TRBD1 (7 bases). Trimming removed 1 base from V and 5 bases from J, with 15 bases in between. Germline CDR1 reads SGHVS; CDR2 reads FNYEAQ. This CDR3 region has 15 residues. This CDR3 is CASSLVPGGGHEQYF. The CDR3 DNA is TGTGCCAGCAGCTTAGTGCCAGGGGGAGGTCACGAGCAGTACTTC. The whole variable domain, remainder taken from reference TRBV7-6 and TRBJ2-7, is GAGVSQSPRYKVTKRGQDVALRCDPISGHVSLYWYRQALGQGPEFLTYFNYEAQQDKSGLPNDRFSAERPEGSISTLTIQRTEQRDSAMYRCASSLVPGGGHEQYFGPGTRLTVT.

DNA of the CDR3: TGTGCCAGCAGCTACCATTTTCAGGGAACCGGGGAGCTGTTTTTT. This encodes CASSYHFQGTGELFF. The V gene is TRBV11-2, the J gene TRBJ2-2; TRBD1 is a possible D gene (5 bases). This CDR3 is built from 15 residues. Germline-derived CDR1 and CDR2 are SGHAT and FQNNGV. Trimming removed 4 bases from V and 5 bases from J, with 14 bases in between.

This chain joins TRBV9 and TRBJ2-5; 8 bases agree with TRBD1. In germline, CDR1 is SGDLS, CDR2 YYNGEE. The CDR3 covers 14 residues. The ends lost 4 bases at V and 4 bases at J; junction bases unmatched: 6. DNA for the CDR3: TGTGCCAGCAGCCCTGGACAGGGCGCAGAGACCCAGTACTTC. Its translation is CASSPGQGAETQYF.

The V and J genes are TRBV7-6 and TRBJ1-2, with 9 bases fitting TRBD1. The germline CDR1 and CDR2 sequences are SGHVS and FNYEAQ. CDR3 length: 13 residues. V gave up 5 bases and J gave up 5 bases; unmatched junction bases: 3. In nucleotides, the CDR3 is TGTGCCAGCAGCCTAGGGACAGGGTATGGCTACACCTTC. Residues: CASSLGTGYGYTF.

The chain links TRBV19 to TRBJ1-6; TRBD1 agrees at 8 bases. Germline-derived CDR1 and CDR2 are LNHDA and SQIVND (reference sequence). CDR3 length: 13 residues. With V trimmed by 11 bases and J by 10 bases, 10 bases remained unmatched. CDR3 coding DNA: TGTGCCGCAACCAGGGGGCTCAGGTCACCCCTCCACTTT. Protein product: CAATRGLRSPLHF.

Written as DNA, the CDR3 is TGTGCCAGCAGTTACTCGCAGACTAATGAAAAACTGTTTTTT. It yields the protein CASSYSQTNEKLFF. V usage is TRBV6-5 and J usage is TRBJ1-4; no definite D call. V was trimmed by 0 bases and J by 2 bases, leaving 4 bases between them. The CDR3 runs to 14 residues. Germline V gene sequence: CDR1 MNHEY, CDR2 SVGAGI.

The chain uses TRBV18 and TRBJ1-5; TRBD1 matches 7 bases. The trim removed 2 bases at V and 5 bases at J, leaving 12 bases unmatched. The CDR3 length is 17 residues. In germline, CDR1 is KGHSH, CDR2 LQKENI. Written as DNA, the CDR3 is TGTGCCAGCTCACCAGTAAGTGGCAGGGGGTCGTATCAGCCCCAGCATTTT. This gives the protein CASSPVSGRGSYQPQHF.

This rearrangement joins TRBV4-3 to TRBJ1-1, with TRBD1 matching over 9 bases. Germline CDR1 is LGHNA and CDR2 is YSLEER. The CDR3 totals 22 residues. Trimming cost V 0 bases and J 5 bases; bases outside gene matches: 25. CDR3 DNA: TGCGCCAGCAGCCAAGATTTGTCGGGCACAGGGGGCTTAAATGAATGGTTTACTGAAGCTTTCTTT. Its protein product is CASSQDLSGTGGLNEWFTEAFF.

V usage is TRBV7-3 and J usage is TRBJ2-1; TRBD2 might be the D (5 bases). CDR1 SGHTA and CDR2 FQGTGA come from the germline V gene. The V end was cut by 2 bases, the J end by 7 bases, with 12 bases between. This CDR3 region has 14 residues. Here the CDR3 reads CASSLPYGGNEQFF. The DNA of the CDR3 is TGTGCCAGCAGCTTACCCTACGGAGGAAATGAGCAGTTCTTC.

This clone has just a few counts. This chain uses TRBV7-9 with TRBJ1-4; 8 positions match TRBD1. J was trimmed by 3 bases and V by 4 bases; bases with no gene match: 10. Germline assignment: CDR1 SEHNR and CDR2 FQNEAQ (reference sequence). The length of the CDR3 is 17 residues. The CDR3 region is CASSSSSQGAANEKLFF. Here the CDR3 DNA reads TGTGCCAGCAGCTCCTCCTCCCAGGGGGCAGCTAATGAAAAACTGTTTTTT.